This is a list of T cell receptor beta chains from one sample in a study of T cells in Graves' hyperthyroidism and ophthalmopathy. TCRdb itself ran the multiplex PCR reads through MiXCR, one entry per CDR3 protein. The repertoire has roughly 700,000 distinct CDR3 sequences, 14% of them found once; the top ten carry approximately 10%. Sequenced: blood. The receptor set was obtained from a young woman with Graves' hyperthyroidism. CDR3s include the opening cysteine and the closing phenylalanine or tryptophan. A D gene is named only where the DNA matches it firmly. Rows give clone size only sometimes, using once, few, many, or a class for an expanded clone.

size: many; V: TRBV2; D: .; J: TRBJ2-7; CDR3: CASSEIRAPPYEQYF; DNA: TGTGCCAGCAGTGAAATCAGGGCGCCTCCCTACGAGCAGTACTTC
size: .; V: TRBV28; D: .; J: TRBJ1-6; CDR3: CASSRTGTTNNSPLHF; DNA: TGTGCCAGCAGTCGAACCGGGACAACCAATAATTCACCCCTCCACTTT
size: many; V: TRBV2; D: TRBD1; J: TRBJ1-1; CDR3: CASSYRGGTEAFF; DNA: TGTGCCAGCAGTTACAGGGGTGGCACTGAAGCTTTCTTT
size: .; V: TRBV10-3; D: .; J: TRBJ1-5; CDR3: CAISEYGYSNQPQHF; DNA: TGTGCCATCAGTGAGTACGGATATAGCAATCAGCCCCAGCATTTT
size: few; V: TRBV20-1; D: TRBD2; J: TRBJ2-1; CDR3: CSASLPGLAGIYEQFF; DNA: TGCAGTGCTAGCCTACCGGGACTAGCGGGAATCTATGAGCAGTTCTTC
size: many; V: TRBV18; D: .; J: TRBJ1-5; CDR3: CASSRVGGGEQPQHF; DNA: TGTGCCAGCTCACGTGTAGGGGGGGGCGAACAGCCCCAGCATTTT
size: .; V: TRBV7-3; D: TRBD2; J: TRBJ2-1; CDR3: CASSPLPGTSGSREQFF; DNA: TGTGCCAGCAGCCCTCTCCCCGGGACTAGCGGGAGTCGGGAGCAGTTCTTC
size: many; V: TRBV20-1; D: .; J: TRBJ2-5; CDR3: CSALSRLETQYF; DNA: TGCAGTGCCTTGTCTAGACTCGAGACCCAGTACTTC
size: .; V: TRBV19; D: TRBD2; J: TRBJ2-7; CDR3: CASSILAGGPREQYF; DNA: TGTGCCAGTAGTATACTAGCGGGAGGGCCTCGCGAGCAGTACTTC
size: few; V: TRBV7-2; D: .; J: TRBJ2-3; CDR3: CASSFMVHRVTDTQYF; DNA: TGTGCCAGCAGCTTTATGGTTCACAGGGTTACAGATACGCAGTATTTT
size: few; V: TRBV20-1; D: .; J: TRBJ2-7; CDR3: CSARGQDRSYEQYF; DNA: TGCAGTGCTAGGGGCCAGGATCGATCCTACGAGCAGTACTTC
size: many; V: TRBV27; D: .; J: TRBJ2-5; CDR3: CASSLSGLEGRETQYF; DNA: TGTGCCAGCAGTTTATCGGGGCTCGAAGGGCGAGAGACCCAGTACTTC
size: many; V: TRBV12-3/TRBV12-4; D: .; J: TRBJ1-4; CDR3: CASSLGAGLGLDEKLFF; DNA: TGTGCCAGCAGCCTGGGGGCGGGATTGGGGTTGGATGAAAAACTGTTTTTT
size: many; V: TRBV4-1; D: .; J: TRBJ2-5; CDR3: CASSLVPVGGLETQYF; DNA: TGCGCCAGCAGCCTCGTCCCAGTCGGGGGATTGGAGACCCAGTACTTC
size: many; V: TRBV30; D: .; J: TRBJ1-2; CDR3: CAWSVLPRYGYTF; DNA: TGTGCCTGGAGTGTACTGCCCCGCTATGGCTACACCTTC
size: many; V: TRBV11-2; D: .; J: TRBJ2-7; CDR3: CASSLGSVAYEQYF; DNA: TGTGCCAGCAGCTTAGGTTCCGTGGCCTACGAGCAGTACTTC
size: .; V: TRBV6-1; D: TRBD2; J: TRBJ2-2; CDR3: CASRFGLAQTGELFF; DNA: TGTGCCAGCCGATTTGGACTAGCGCAGACCGGGGAGCTGTTTTTT
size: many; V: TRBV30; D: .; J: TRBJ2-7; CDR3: CAWNQNYEQYF; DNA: TGTGCCTGGAATCAGAACTACGAGCAGTACTTC
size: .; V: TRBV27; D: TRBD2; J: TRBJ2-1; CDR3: CASSLLAGGPSRNWFF; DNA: TGTGCCAGCAGCCTGCTAGCGGGAGGGCCCTCGAGGAACTGGTTCTTC
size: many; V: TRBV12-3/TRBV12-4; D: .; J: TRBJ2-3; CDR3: CASSFVGSPDTQYF; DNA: TGTGCCAGCAGTTTTGTCGGGAGTCCAGATACGCAGTATTTT
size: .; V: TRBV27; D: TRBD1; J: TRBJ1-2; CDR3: CASSSGTGGAYGYTF; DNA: TGTGCCAGCAGTTCCGGCACAGGGGGCGCTTATGGCTACACCTTC
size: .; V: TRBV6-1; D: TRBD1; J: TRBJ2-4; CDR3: CASRRLDRLENIQYF; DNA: TGTGCCAGCAGAAGACTGGACAGGCTGGAGAACATTCAGTACTTC
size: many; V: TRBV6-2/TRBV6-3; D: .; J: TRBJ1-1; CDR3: CASGDTEAFF; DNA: TGTGCCAGCGGGGACACTGAAGCTTTCTTT
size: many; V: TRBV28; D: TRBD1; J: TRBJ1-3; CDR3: CASSSGALQGAIGNTIYF; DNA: TGTGCCAGCAGTTCCGGGGCCCTACAGGGGGCAATTGGAAACACCATATATTTT
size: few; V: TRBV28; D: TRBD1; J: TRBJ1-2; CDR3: CASKTDRWSNYGYTF; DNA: TGTGCCAGCAAGACGGACAGGTGGTCCAACTATGGCTACACCTTC
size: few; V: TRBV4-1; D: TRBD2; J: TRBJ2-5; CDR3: CASSQGTSGRDRETQYF; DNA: TGCGCCAGCAGCCAAGGGACTAGCGGGAGGGACAGGGAGACCCAGTACTTC
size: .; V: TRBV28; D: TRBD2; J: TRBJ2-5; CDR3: CASSPRTSGGETQYF; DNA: TGTGCCAGCAGTCCCCGGACTAGCGGGGGAGAGACCCAGTACTTC
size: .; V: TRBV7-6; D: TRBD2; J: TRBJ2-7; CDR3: CASSLGGIDEQYF; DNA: TGTGCCAGCAGCTTGGGAGGGATAGACGAGCAGTACTTC
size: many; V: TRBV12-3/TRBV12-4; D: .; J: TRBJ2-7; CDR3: CASTSWDAAYEQYF; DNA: TGTGCCAGCACCTCGTGGGACGCAGCCTACGAGCAGTACTTC
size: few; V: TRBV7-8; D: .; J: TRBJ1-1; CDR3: CASSLLPRQAREALF; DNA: TGTGCCAGCAGCTTACTACCCAGACAGGCCCGTGAAGCTCTCTTT
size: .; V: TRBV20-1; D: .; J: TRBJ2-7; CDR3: CSARLREVGGGQYF; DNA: TGCAGTGCTAGGTTGAGGGAAGTTGGAGGCGGGCAGTACTTC
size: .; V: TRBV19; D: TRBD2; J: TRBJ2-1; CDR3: CATEGLAGVNEQFF; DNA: TGTGCCACCGAAGGACTAGCGGGAGTCAATGAGCAGTTCTTC
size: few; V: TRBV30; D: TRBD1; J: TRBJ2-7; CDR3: CAWSPSPGTGYYEQYF; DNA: TGTGCCTGGAGTCCCTCCCCCGGGACAGGGTACTACGAGCAGTACTTC
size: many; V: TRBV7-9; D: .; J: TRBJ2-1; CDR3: CASSSTEYNEQFF; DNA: TGTGCCAGCAGCTCGACTGAATACAATGAGCAGTTCTTC
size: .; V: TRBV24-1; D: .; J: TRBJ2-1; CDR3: CATSVRGLTQFF; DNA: TGTGCCACCAGTGTAAGGGGACTCACGCAGTTCTTC
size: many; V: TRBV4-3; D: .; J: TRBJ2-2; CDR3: CASSQAWGRNTGELFF; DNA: TGCGCCAGCAGCCAAGCGTGGGGGCGTAATACCGGGGAGCTGTTTTTT
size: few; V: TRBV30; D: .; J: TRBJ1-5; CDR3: CAWSVMGPQHF; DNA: TGTGCCTGGAGTGTAATGGGACCCCAGCATTTT
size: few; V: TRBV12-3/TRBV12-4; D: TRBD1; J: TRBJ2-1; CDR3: CASSRPGTGIHEQFF; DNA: TGTGCCAGCAGTCGTCCCGGGACAGGGATCCATGAGCAGTTCTTC
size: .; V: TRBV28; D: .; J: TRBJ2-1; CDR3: CASSTYNERFF; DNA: TGTGCCAGCAGTACTTACAATGAGCGGTTCTTC
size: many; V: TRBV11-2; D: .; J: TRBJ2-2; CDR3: CASSPSPPHTGELFF; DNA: TGTGCCAGCAGCCCTAGCCCCCCCCACACCGGGGAGCTGTTTTTT
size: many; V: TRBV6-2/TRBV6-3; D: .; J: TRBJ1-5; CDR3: CASSSGAWGNQPQHF; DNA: TGTGCCAGCAGCTCCGGGGCCTGGGGCAATCAGCCCCAGCATTTT
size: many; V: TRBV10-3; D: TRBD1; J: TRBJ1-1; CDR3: CAISDVGQGRTEAFF; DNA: TGTGCCATCAGTGATGTGGGACAGGGGAGGACTGAAGCTTTCTTT